The 17 T cell receptor beta chains reported below all come from one sample, sequenced in a study of Graves' ophthalmopathy and Graves' hyperthyroidism. Amplification of TCR beta CDR3 regions used RNA transcripts. RT-PCR was first run with HTBI primers, then multiplex PCR in a second round. TCRdb reanalysed the multiplex PCR reads using MiXCR and keeps one entry per CDR3 protein. The data contain about 550,000 distinct CDR3 sequences, approximately 37% of them singletons. Sequenced: peripheral blood or thyroid tissue (not recorded which). These receptors came from an adult man with Graves' hyperthyroidism.

This clonotype was counted a single time. This chain uses TRBV30 with TRBJ1-1; no clear D. CDR1 is GTSNPN, CDR2 SVGIG, per germline (reference sequence). Trimming stripped 2 bases from V and 0 bases from J, with 10 bases between. The CDR3 sequence is 14 residues long. The DNA of the CDR3 is TGTGCCTGGAGTCCTTTATTCATGAACACTGAAGCTTTCTTT. It encodes CAWSPLFMNTEAFF.

This clonotype was recorded at least ten times. The J gene is TRBJ2-7, the V gene TRBV28, with no clear D. Trimming left V 3 bases short and J 5 bases short, with 11 bases between. Germline lookup yields CDR1 MDHEN and CDR2 SYDVKM. The CDR3 length is 13 residues. This CDR3 reads CASSFGPWDEQYF. In DNA form, the CDR3 reads TGTGCCAGCAGTTTCGGGCCATGGGACGAGCAGTACTTC. The full variable domain, with the rest looked up from reference TRBV28 and TRBJ2-7, is DVKVTQSSRYLVKRTGEKVFLECVQDMDHENMFWYRQDPGLGLRLIYFSYDVKMKEKGDIPEGYSVSREKKERFSLILESASTNQTSMYLCASSFGPWDEQYFGPGTRLTVT.

In its sample, this clonotype was seen many times. This sequence joins TRBV9 and TRBJ2-2; TRBD2 is a possible D gene (5 bases). Trimming pared 0 bases from V and 6 bases from J, leaving 9 bases between. CDR1 and CDR2 (germline): SGDLS, YYNGEE. The CDR3 contains 14 residues. CDR3: CASSVARRAGELFF. Written as DNA, the CDR3 is TGTGCCAGCAGCGTAGCCAGGCGGGCCGGGGAGCTGTTTTTT.

This rearrangement joins TRBV12-3 or TRBV12-4 to TRBJ1-4; D is possibly TRBD1 (5 bases). This CDR3 region has 14 residues. V lost 3 bases, J lost 10 bases, and 15 bases lay in between. CDR3 coding DNA: TGTGCCAGCAGTTTGCAGGGACTAGATGTAAAACTGTTTTTT. Its translation: CASSLQGLDVKLFF.

The V and J genes are TRBV9 and TRBJ1-2; no firm D call. V lost 2 bases, J lost 6 bases, and 17 bases lay in between. The CDR3 spans 15 residues. Germline assignment: CDR1 SGDLS and CDR2 YYNGEE. CDR3 DNA: TGTGCCAGCAGCGTGTATGCGGGTTCAATACATGGCTACACCTTC. Translating it yields CASSVYAGSIHGYTF.

This clonotype showed up many times. A much more abundant neighbour one base away suggests this may be a read error. This chain connects TRBV6-2 or TRBV6-3 to TRBJ1-1; no clear D gene. The CDR3 spans 11 residues. Trimming stripped 6 bases from V and 2 bases from J, with 4 bases between. Germline V gene data show CDR1 as MNHEY and CDR2 as SVGEGT. The CDR3 nucleotides read TGTGCCAGCAGGGATAACACTGAAGCTTTCTTT. It encodes CASRDNTEAFF.

The chain couples TRBV29-1 to TRBJ2-3, with D perhaps TRBD1 or TRBD2 (6 bases each). Trimming removed 4 bases at V and 0 bases at J, with 8 bases between. Germline values: CDR1 SQVTM, CDR2 ANQGSEA. The CDR3 consists of 13 residues. This CDR3 is CSVAGGSTDTQYF. CDR3 bases: TGCAGCGTTGCCGGGGGCAGCACAGATACGCAGTATTTT.

Worth noting for this clonotype: A read error may be the cause here, since a much bigger clone is one base away. CDR3 coding DNA: TGTGCCAGCATATCGGGTTACACTGAAGCTCTCTTT. This codes for CASISGYTEALF. The gene calls are TRBV2 and TRBJ1-1; D unresolved. Looked up from germline, CDR1 is SNHLY and CDR2 is FYNNEI. There are 12 residues in the CDR3.

This clonotype was counted many times. The chain links TRBV6-1 to TRBJ1-1; D possibly corresponds to TRBD1 (6 bases). This CDR3 spans 13 amino acids. Germline lookup yields CDR1 MNHNS and CDR2 SASEGT. V was pared by 2 bases and J by 4 bases, with 8 bases between. The DNA of the CDR3 is TGTGCCAGCAGTGAACAGGGGTTCACTGAAGCTTTCTTT. Translated: CASSEQGFTEAFF.

The rearrangement joins TRBV5-5 to TRBJ2-7, with a weak D call TRBD1 (6 bases). CDR1 SGHKS and CDR2 YYEKEE come from the germline V gene (reference sequence). The V and J ends lost 4 bases and 0 bases respectively, with 17 bases between them. The CDR3 spans 16 residues. The CDR3 nucleotides read TGTGCCAGCAGCCTCCAAAGGGGGACAAACTCCTACGAGCAGTACTTC. It specifies CASSLQRGTNSYEQYF.

This clonotype was recorded a few times. A junction boundary mismatches the germline segment, possibly from a read error. V usage is TRBV10-3 and J usage is TRBJ1-5; TRBD1 matches at 8 bases. CDR1 is ENHRY and CDR2 is SYGVKD in the germline V gene. The CDR3 runs to 19 residues. The CDR3 DNA reads TGTGCCAGCAGTGAAAGGGGGACAGGAGTCGGGGGAGGCAATCAGCCCCAGCATTTT. Its protein product is CASSERGTGVGGGNQPQHF.

This clonotype has at least ten counts. J is TRBJ1-6 and V is TRBV5-4; D gene ambiguous. CDR3 length: 13 residues. Germline V gives CDR1 SGHNT, CDR2 YYREEE (reference sequence). Trimming cost V 4 bases and J 7 bases, with 9 bases left between them. The CDR3 DNA reads TGTGCCAGCAGCACAGACCCAAATTCACCCCTCCACTTT. Residues: CASSTDPNSPLHF.

Ten or more counts support this clonotype. The chain carries TRBV28 and TRBJ1-2; no reliable D call. V was shortened by 2 bases and J by 4 bases, with 11 bases between the two germline ends. Germline V gene lookup returns CDR1 MDHEN and CDR2 SYDVKM. The CDR3 spans 14 residues. The CDR3 DNA follows: TGTGCCAGCAGTTTACAAGGGAGCGGCTATGGCTACACCTTC. The encoded protein is CASSLQGSGYGYTF.

In this sample, this clonotype turned up many times. The V gene is TRBV5-6, the J gene TRBJ2-5; 8 bases agree with TRBD2. The CDR3 length is 16 residues. V lost 3 bases and J lost 5; bases outside the gene matches: 12. The germline V gene has CDR1 SGHDT and CDR2 YYEEEE. CDR3 sequence reads: CASSYPGLGDLETQYF. In DNA, the CDR3 is TGTGCCAGCAGCTACCCGGGACTAGGGGACCTTGAGACCCAGTACTTC.

This clonotype was observed at least ten times. This chain connects TRBV7-6 to TRBJ2-5, with 9 positions matching TRBD1. V was clipped by 2 bases and J by 0 bases; unmatched bases: 4. Germline V lookup: CDR1 SGHVS, CDR2 FNYEAQ. This CDR3 is built from 16 residues. The CDR3 here is CASSLNRDRDQETQYF. Here the CDR3 DNA reads TGTGCCAGCAGCTTAAACCGGGACAGGGACCAAGAGACCCAGTACTTC.

V gene TRBV27 combines with J gene TRBJ1-4; D may be TRBD1 (5 bases). The CDR3 length is 14 residues. Germline CDR1 is MNHEY and CDR2 is SMNVEV (reference sequence). Trimming took 4 bases from V and 5 from J, leaving 11 bases between them. The CDR3 nucleotides read TGTGCCAGCAGTTACGACGGGGGAAATGAAAAACTGTTTTTT. Its translation is CASSYDGGNEKLFF.

This clonotype was seen at least ten times. The gene calls are TRBV29-1 and TRBJ1-4, with D unclear. This CDR3 has 14 amino acids. Trimming took off 4 bases at V and 0 bases at J, with 9 bases between the two ends. CDR1 and CDR2 (germline): SQVTM, ANQGSEA. Written as DNA, the CDR3 is TGCAGCGTTGTCTGGAGTGCAACTAATGAAAAACTGTTTTTT. It is translated as CSVVWSATNEKLFF.